The present entry profiles one T cell receptor beta chain with its context. This clone's antigen is unknown. No base quality values were provided; no much bigger clone lies one nucleotide off. Reading the germline V gene gives CDR1 KGHDR and CDR2 SFDVKD. The CDR3, from cysteine to phenylalanine, totals 16 residues. The entry retains the CDR3 DNA only, 48 bases that are in frame from base 1. The junction carries 18 bases between V and J, which are trimmed by 4 bases and 7 bases respectively. These data originate in a study of breast tumors, draining lymph nodes, adjacent tissues (dated by TCRdb to the mid-2010s). Background on the whole study: In breast cancer patients, the study compared the TCR beta repertoires of tumor, adjacent nontumor tissue and axillary lymph nodes. In human breast cancer, the study set out to assess how tumor, surrounding tissue and draining lymph node repertoires relate to one another and whether T cells might be exchanged between them.

The paper as a whole reports these results and caveats: The data were considered consistent with most tumor T cells being derived from the lymph node and subsequently expanding within tumor tissue. T-cell repertoire diversity in tumors was found to be lower than in lymph nodes but higher than in nontumor tissue, and preferential V and J gene usage was observed. Rather than being directly demonstrated, the conclusion that tumor T cells originate in lymph nodes was presented as consistent with a hypothesis. Tumor and nontumor tissue repertoires were found to be significantly more similar in luminal-like than in basal-like breast cancer.

The sequencer listed for this sample is Illumina HiSeq 2000. TCR beta chain libraries were generated by multiplex PCR amplification. The amplified TCR beta chain products were analyzed by high-throughput sequencing. TCRdb ran its own pipeline on the public reads, namely fastp trimming at Q25 and MiXCR clone calling, and kept in-frame beta chains. Rows matching on CDR3 protein sequence are summarized as one entry with the most common DNA and genes. The sample table contains around 290,000 distinct CDR3 sequences; only one count was recorded for about 30% of them. The ten largest make up 1.1% of the sample. The lymph node samples were taken from the axillary draining lymph nodes of breast cancer patients.

Sequenced material: axillary lymph node tissue. The TCR originated in a female donor with breast cancer. Some clones in this sample may be carry-over from other donors' samples. The rearrangement joined TRBV24-1 to TRBJ1-4, and TRBD1 may be the D gene, going by 5 matching bases. In nucleotide form, the sequence is TGTGCCACCAGTGAGGCCGCTCGGGACGGGACTGAAAAACTGTTTTTT. It codes for CATSEAARDGTEKLFF.